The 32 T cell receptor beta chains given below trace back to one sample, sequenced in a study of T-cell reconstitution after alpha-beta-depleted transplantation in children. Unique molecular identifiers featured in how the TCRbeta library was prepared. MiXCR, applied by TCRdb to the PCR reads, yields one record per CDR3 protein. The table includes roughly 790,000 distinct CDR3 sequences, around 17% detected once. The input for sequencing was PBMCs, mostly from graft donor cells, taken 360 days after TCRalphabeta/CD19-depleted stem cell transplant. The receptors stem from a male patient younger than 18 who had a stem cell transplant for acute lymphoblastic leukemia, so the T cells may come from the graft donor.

The CDR3 is CASSSPSALQGLSAGELFF. For the CDR3, the DNA is TGTGCCAGCAGCTCTCCCTCTGCTCTGCAGGGGCTTAGTGCCGGGGAGCTGTTTTTT. This chain connects TRBV5-4 to TRBJ2-2; D is perhaps TRBD1 (6 bases). Trimming pared 3 bases from V and 6 bases from J, leaving 27 bases between. This CDR3 is 19 amino acids long. Germline V CDR1 and CDR2: SGHNT, YYREEE (reference sequence).

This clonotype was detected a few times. CDR3 residues: CASSLVAGGRNTDTQYF. The CDR3 DNA sequence: TGCGCCAGCAGCTTAGTCGCGGGGGGGAGGAACACAGATACGCAGTATTTT. V gene TRBV5-1 combines with J gene TRBJ2-3; 9 positions match TRBD2. The CDR3 runs to 17 residues. Trimming at V came to 2 bases and at J to 2 bases, leaving 9 bases not matched to a gene. Germline CDR1 is SGHRS and CDR2 is YFSETQ.

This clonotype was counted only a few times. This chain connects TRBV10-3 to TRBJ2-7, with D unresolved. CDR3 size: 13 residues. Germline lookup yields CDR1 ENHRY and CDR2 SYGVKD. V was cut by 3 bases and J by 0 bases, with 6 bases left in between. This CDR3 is CAISDSVSYEQYF. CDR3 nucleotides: TGTGCCATCAGTGACAGTGTCTCCTACGAGCAGTACTTC.

The CDR3 here is CASSLADWTRYNEQFF. DNA of the CDR3: TGTGCCAGCAGCTTAGCGGACTGGACAAGATACAATGAGCAGTTCTTC. This chain joins TRBV7-2 and TRBJ2-1, with D tentatively TRBD1 or TRBD2 (5 bases each). The CDR3 has 16 residues. The V end was cut by 0 bases, the J end by 4 bases, with 13 bases between. Germline V gene lookup returns CDR1 SGHTA and CDR2 FQGNSA.

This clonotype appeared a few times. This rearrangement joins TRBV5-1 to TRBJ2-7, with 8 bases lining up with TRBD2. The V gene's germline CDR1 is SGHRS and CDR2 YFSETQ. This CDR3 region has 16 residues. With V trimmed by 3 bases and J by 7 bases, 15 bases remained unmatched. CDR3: CASSSGGLQGSSEQYF. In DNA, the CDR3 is TGCGCCAGCAGCTCGGGAGGGTTGCAGGGATCCTCGGAGCAGTACTTC.

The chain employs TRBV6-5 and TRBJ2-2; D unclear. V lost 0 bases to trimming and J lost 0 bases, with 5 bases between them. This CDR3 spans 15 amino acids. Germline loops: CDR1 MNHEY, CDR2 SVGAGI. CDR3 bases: TGTGCCAGCAGTTACTCCGGACCGAACACCGGGGAGCTGTTTTTT. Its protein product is CASSYSGPNTGELFF.

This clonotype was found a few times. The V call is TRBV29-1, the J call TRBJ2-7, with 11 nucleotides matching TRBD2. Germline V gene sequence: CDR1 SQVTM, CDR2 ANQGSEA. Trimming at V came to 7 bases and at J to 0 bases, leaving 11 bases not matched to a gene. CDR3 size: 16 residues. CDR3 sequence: CSGTSLGTSGSYEQYF. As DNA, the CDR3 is TGCAGCGGGACCTCCTTAGGGACTAGCGGCTCCTACGAGCAGTACTTC.

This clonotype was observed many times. The chain's CDR3 is CASSSRRTGYYNEQFF. CDR3 sequence (DNA): TGTGCCAGCAGTTCCCGCAGGACAGGGTACTACAATGAGCAGTTCTTC. The rearrangement uses TRBV12-3 or TRBV12-4 and TRBJ2-1, with 8 bases matching TRBD1. The CDR3 sequence is 16 residues long. V lost 4 bases to trimming and J lost 3 bases; unmatched junction nucleotides: 8.

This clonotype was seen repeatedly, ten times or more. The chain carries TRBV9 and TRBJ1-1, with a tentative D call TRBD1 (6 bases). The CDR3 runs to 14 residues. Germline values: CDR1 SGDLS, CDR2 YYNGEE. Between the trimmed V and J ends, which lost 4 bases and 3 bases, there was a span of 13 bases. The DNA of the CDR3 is TGTGCCAGCAGCCTGTGGACAGCCGACACTGAAGCTTTCTTT. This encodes CASSLWTADTEAFF.

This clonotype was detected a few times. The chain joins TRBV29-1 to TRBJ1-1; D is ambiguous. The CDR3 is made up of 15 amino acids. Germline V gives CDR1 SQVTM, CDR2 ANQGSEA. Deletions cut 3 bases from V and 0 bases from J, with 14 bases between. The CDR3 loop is CSVDATLVMNTEAFF. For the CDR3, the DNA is TGCAGCGTTGACGCGACGCTCGTAATGAACACTGAAGCTTTCTTT. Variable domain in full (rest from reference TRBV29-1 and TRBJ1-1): SAVISQKPSRDICQRGTSLTIQCQVDSQVTMMFWYRQQPGQSLTLIATANQGSEATYESGFVIDKFPISRPNLTFSTLTVSNMSPEDSSIYLCSVDATLVMNTEAFFGQGTRLTVV.

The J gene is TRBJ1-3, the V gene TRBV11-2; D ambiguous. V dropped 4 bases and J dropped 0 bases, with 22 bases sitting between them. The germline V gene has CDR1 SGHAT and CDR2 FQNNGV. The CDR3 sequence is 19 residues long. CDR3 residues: CASSSVRRVEESSGNTIYF. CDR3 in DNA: TGTGCCAGCAGCTCCGTTAGAAGGGTCGAGGAAAGCTCTGGAAACACCATATATTTT. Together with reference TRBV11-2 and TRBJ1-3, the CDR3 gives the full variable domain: EAGVAQSPRYKIIEKRQSVAFWCNPISGHATLYWYQQILGQGPKLLIQFQNNGVVDDSQLPKDRFSAERLKGVDSTLKIQPAKLEDSAVYLCASSSVRRVEESSGNTIYFGEGSWLTVV.

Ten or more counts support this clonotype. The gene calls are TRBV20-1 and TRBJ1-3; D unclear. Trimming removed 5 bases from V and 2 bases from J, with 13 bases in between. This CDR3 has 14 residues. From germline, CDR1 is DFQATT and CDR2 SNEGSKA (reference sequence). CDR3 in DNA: TGCAGTGCTCCTATGGGCCTCGCTGGAAACACCATATATTTT. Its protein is CSAPMGLAGNTIYF.

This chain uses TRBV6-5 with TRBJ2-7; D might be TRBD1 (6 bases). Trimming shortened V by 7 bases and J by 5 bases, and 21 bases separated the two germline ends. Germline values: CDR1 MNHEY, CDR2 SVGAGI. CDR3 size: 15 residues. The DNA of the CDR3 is TGTGCCAGCATCCGATGGGGGCTAGGGTCCAACGAGCAGTACTTC. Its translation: CASIRWGLGSNEQYF.

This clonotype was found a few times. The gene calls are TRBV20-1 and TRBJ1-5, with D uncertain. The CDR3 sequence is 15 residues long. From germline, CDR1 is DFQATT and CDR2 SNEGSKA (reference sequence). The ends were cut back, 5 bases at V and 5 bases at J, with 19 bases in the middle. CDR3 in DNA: TGCAGTGCTCAAGAGAACGGACGGGCGTATCAGCCCCAGCATTTT. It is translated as CSAQENGRAYQPQHF.

Written as DNA, the CDR3 is TGTGCCAGCGCACTCGGAGCGGGACATTACAATGAGCAGTTCTTC. Its translation is CASALGAGHYNEQFF. The genes are TRBV27 and TRBJ2-1; D is perhaps TRBD2 (7 bases). Trimming pared 8 bases from V and 4 bases from J, leaving 18 bases between. The V gene's germline CDR1 is MNHEY and CDR2 SMNVEV (reference sequence). The CDR3 is made up of 15 amino acids.

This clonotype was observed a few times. The CDR3 loop reads CASSRDRLNTDTQYF. The DNA of the CDR3 is TGTGCCAGCAGTCGGGACCGACTTAACACAGATACGCAGTATTTT. The chain employs TRBV2 and TRBJ2-3; the D call may be TRBD1 or TRBD2 (5 bases each). This CDR3 spans 15 amino acids. V was shortened by 5 bases and J by 2 bases, with 14 bases between the two germline ends. Per germline, CDR1 SNHLY and CDR2 FYNNEI.

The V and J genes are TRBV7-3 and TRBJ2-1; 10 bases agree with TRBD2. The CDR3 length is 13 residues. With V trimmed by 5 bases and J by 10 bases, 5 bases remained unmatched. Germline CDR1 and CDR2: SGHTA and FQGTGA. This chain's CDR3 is CASSTRTSGEQFF. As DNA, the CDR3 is TGTGCCAGCAGCACTCGGACTAGCGGAGAGCAGTTCTTC.

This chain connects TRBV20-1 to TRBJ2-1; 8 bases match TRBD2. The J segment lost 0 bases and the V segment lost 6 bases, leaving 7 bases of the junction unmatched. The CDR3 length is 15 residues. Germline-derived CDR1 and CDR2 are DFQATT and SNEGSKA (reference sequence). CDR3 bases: TGCAGTGCCCGTGGCGGGAGGCGCTCCTACAATGAGCAGTTCTTC. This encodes CSARGGRRSYNEQFF.

This CDR3 is CASSYSQSSNTGELFF. In DNA, the CDR3 is TGTGCCAGCAGTTATTCGCAGAGCTCGAACACCGGGGAGCTGTTTTTT. The chain combines TRBV7-3 with TRBJ2-2; no clear D. CDR3 size: 16 residues. Germline assignment: CDR1 SGHTA and CDR2 FQGTGA. V lost 6 bases and J lost 0, with 14 bases in between.

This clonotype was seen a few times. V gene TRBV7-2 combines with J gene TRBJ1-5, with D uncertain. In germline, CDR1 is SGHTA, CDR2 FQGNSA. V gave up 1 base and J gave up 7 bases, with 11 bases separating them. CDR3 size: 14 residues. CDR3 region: CASSLVTAGQPQHF. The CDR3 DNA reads TGTGCCAGCAGCTTAGTAACGGCGGGGCAGCCCCAGCATTTT.

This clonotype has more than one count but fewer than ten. CDR3 bases: TGCAGTGCTAGAGTTGGGGCTTATGGCTACACCTTC. Amino acid sequence: CSARVGAYGYTF. V usage is TRBV20-1 and J usage is TRBJ1-2, with D perhaps TRBD1 (5 bases). The CDR3 covers 12 residues. Trimming stripped 1 base from V and 5 bases from J, with 8 bases between. CDR1 DFQATT and CDR2 SNEGSKA come from the germline V gene (reference sequence).

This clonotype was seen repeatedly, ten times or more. CDR3 region: CASRHGTSGYNEQFF. The CDR3 DNA reads as TGTGCCAGCAGACACGGGACTAGCGGGTACAATGAGCAGTTCTTC. The chain uses TRBV5-6 and TRBJ2-1; TRBD2 aligns across 12 bases. This CDR3 spans 15 amino acids. Germline V lookup: CDR1 SGHDT, CDR2 YYEEEE. Germline trimming cut 5 bases from V and 4 bases from J; bases unmatched to any gene: 4.

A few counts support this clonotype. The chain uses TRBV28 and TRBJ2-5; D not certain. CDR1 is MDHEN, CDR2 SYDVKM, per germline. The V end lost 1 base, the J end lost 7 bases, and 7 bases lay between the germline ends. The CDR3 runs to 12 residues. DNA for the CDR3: TGTGCCAGCAGTTTATACAGCTTGACCCAGTACTTC. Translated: CASSLYSLTQYF.

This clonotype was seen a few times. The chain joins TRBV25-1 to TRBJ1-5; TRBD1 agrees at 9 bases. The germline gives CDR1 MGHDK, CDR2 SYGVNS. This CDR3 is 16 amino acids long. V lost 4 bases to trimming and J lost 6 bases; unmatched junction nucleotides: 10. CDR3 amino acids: CASSGGDRALSQPQHF. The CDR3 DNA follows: TGTGCCAGCAGTGGGGGGGACAGGGCTCTCTCTCAGCCCCAGCATTTT.

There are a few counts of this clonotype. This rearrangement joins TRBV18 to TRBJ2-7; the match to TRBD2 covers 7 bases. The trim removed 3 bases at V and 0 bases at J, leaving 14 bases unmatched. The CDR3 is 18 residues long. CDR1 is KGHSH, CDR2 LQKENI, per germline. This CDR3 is CASSPLRVGGGSSYEQYF. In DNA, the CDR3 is TGTGCCAGCTCACCTCTCCGCGTCGGGGGAGGGAGCTCCTACGAGCAGTACTTC. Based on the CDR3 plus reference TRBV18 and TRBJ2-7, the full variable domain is NAGVMQNPRHLVRRRGQEARLRCSPMKGHSHVYWYRQLPEEGLKFMVYLQKENIIDESGMPKERFSAEFPKEGPSILRIQQVVRGDSAAYFCASSPLRVGGGSSYEQYFGPGTRLTVT.

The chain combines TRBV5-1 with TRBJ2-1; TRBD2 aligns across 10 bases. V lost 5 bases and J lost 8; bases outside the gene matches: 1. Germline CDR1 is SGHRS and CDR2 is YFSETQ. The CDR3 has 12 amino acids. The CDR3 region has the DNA TGCGCCAGCAGACTAGCGGGACATGAGCAGTTCTTC. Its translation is CASRLAGHEQFF.

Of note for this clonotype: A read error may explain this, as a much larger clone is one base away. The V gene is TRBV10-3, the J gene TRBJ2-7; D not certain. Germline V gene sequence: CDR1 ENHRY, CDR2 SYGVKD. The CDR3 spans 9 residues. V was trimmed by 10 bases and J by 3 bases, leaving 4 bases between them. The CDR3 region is CARIYEQYF. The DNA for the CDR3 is TGTGCCAGGATCTACGAGCAGTACTTC.

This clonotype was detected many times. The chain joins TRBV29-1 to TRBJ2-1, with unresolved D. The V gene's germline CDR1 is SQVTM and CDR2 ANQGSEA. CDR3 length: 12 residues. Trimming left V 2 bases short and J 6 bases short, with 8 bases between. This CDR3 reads CSVELLLNEQFF. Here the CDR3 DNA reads TGCAGCGTTGAACTTCTCCTCAATGAGCAGTTCTTC.

CDR3 sequence reads: CASRLAGPGLTEAFF. CDR3 nucleotides: TGTGCAAGTCGCTTAGCGGGGCCCGGCCTCACTGAAGCTTTCTTT. The rearrangement links TRBV12-2 to TRBJ1-1. TRBV12-2 is a pseudogene segment. This CDR3 contains 15 residues.

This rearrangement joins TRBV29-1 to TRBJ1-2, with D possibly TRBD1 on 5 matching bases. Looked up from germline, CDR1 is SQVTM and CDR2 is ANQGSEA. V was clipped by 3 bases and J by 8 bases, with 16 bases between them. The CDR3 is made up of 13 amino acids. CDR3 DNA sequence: TGCAGCGTTGAGGCGACAGCCTCGAGGGGCTACACCTTC. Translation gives CSVEATASRGYTF.

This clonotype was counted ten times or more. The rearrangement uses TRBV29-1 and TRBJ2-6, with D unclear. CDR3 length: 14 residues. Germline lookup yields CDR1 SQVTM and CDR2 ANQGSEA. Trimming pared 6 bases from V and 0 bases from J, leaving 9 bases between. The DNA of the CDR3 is TGCAGCGTCCTCCAGCCCTCTGGGGCCAACGTCCTGACTTTC. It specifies CSVLQPSGANVLTF.

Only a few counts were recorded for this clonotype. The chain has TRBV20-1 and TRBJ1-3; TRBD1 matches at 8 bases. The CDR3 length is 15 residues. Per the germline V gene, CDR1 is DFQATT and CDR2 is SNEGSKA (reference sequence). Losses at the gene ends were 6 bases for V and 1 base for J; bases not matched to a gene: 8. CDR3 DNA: TGCAGTGCACTGAGACAGGGGAGGTCTGGAAACACCATATATTTT. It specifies CSALRQGRSGNTIYF.